This T cell receptor (beta chain) was sequenced during a study of identical twins. Study-level points and caveats: In cord blood, abundant beta clonotypes had fewer insertions; memory showed no trend.

As for this clonotype: Its antigen is still unknown.

Germline loops: CDR1 MGHRA, CDR2 YSYEKL. CDR3 length equals 14 residues. V lost 9 bases, J lost 1 base, and 15 bases lay in between. TCRdb redid the calling of the 5' RACE reads with MiXCR, one entry per CDR3 protein. The sample shows 1.5 million to 2 million distinct CDR3 sequences, more than 30% of them seen only once. This chain links TRBV4-1 with TRBJ1-2; D gene ambiguous. The receptor was derived from a newborn girl in good health. Specimen: cord blood. The CDR3 spells CASRFSKDNYGYTF. The CDR3 DNA reads as TGCGCCAGTAGGTTTAGTAAGGATAACTATGGCTACACCTTC.